A single count supports the clone carrying this T cell receptor beta chain. Using immunoSEQ multiplex PCR, the repertoire was profiled, and TCRdb retains in-frame clones only, with some absent. The sample includes tens of thousands of clones, about 90% of them seen just once. Per germline, CDR1 SQVTM and CDR2 ANQGSEA. Trimming took 0 bases from V and 4 from J; bases not matched to a gene: 8. CDR3 length: 15 residues. The data were obtained in a study of control samples from healthy donors and cancer patients. The chain couples TRBV29-1 to TRBJ1-2; 7 bases are a match to TRBD1. The sequenced material came from blood. The clonotype originates from a woman aged 45-60 years in good health. CDR3 residues: CSVEDPHRGGYGYTF. CDR3 sequence (DNA): TGCAGCGTTGAAGACCCTCACAGGGGCGGCTATGGCTACACCTTC. Drawing the rest from reference TRBV29-1 and TRBJ1-2, the complete variable domain is SAVISQKPSRDICQRGTSLTIQCQVDSQVTMMFWYRQQPGQSLTLIATANQGSEATYESGFVIDKFPISRPNLTFSTLTVSNMSPEDSSIYLCSVEDPHRGGYGYTFGSGTRLTVV.